These 5 T cell receptor beta chains originate from one sample sequenced in a study of blood T cell repertoires in COVID-19. Some clones are missing from TCRdb's copy, which holds only in-frame ones; the method was immunoSEQ multiplex PCR. This sample has roughly 250,000 clones, with 70% to 85% found just once. Input material: peripheral blood. The origin of the receptors is a woman of 80 years or more with acute or convalescent COVID-19.

The chain uses TRBV7-9 and TRBJ2-2; possibly TRBD1 for D (5 bases). This CDR3 region has 17 residues. Trimming removed 3 bases from V and 2 bases from J, with 16 bases in between. Germline CDR1 and CDR2: SEHNR and FQNEAQ (reference sequence). The CDR3 coding sequence is TGTGCCAGCAGCTTTAAGGGGCTATTAGCCAACACCGGGGAGCTGTTTTTT. Translated, it gives CASSFKGLLANTGELFF.

On this clone itself: This specimen includes other DNA sequences encoding the same CDR3. CDR3 DNA: TGTGCCAGCAGTTACCGGGACAGGGGCACCTACGAGCAGTACTTC. It codes for CASSYRDRGTYEQYF. The V and J genes are TRBV6-5 and TRBJ2-7; 10 nucleotides align to TRBD1. Germline trimming cut 2 bases from V and 2 bases from J; bases unmatched to any gene: 3. There are 15 residues in the CDR3. Germline CDR1 and CDR2: MNHEY and SVGAGI.

The chain uses TRBV9 and TRBJ2-5, with D possibly matching TRBD1 (5 bases). The ends were cut back, 0 bases at V and 4 bases at J, with 13 bases in the middle. CDR1 and CDR2 (germline): SGDLS, YYNGEE. This CDR3 comprises 15 residues. Here the CDR3 reads CASSVGQGKGETQYF. Here the CDR3 DNA reads TGTGCCAGCAGCGTAGGGCAGGGCAAAGGAGAGACCCAGTACTTC.

Worth noting for this clone: The sample contains more than one DNA sequence encoding this CDR3. The CDR3 nucleotides read TGTGCCAGCAGTTCAGGGGGGAGAGGCTACACCTTC. Translation: CASSSGGRGYTF. The chain couples TRBV6-5 to TRBJ1-2; 7 bases fit TRBD1. Trimming took 4 bases from V and 8 from J; bases not matched to a gene: 4. Per germline, CDR1 MNHEY and CDR2 SVGAGI. This CDR3 has 12 residues.

CDR3 in amino acids: CASSIDGSWQPRGAEAFF. The DNA of the CDR3 is TGTGCCAGTAGTATAGATGGAAGCTGGCAGCCCAGGGGCGCTGAAGCTTTCTTT. This chain uses TRBV19 with TRBJ1-1, with a weak D call TRBD1 (6 bases). Trimming left V 0 bases short and J 6 bases short, with 23 bases between. The CDR3 loop spans 18 amino acids. The V gene's germline CDR1 is LNHDA and CDR2 SQIVND (reference sequence). Supplemented by reference TRBV19 and TRBJ1-1, the full variable domain reads DGGITQSPKYLFRKEGQNVTLSCEQNLNHDAMYWYRQDPGQGLRLIYYSQIVNDFQKGDIAEGYSVSREKKESFPLTVTSAQKNPTAFYLCASSIDGSWQPRGAEAFFGQGTRLTVV.